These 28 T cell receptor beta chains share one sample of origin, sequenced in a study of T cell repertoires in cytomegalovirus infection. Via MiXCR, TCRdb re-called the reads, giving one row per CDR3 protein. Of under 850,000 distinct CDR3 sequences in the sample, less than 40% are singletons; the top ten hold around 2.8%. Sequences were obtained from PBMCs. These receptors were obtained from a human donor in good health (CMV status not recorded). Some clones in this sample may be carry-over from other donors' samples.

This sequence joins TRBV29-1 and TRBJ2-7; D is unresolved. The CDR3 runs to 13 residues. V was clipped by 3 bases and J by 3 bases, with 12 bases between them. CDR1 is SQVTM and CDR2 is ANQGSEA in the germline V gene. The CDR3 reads CSVEPPGNYEQYF. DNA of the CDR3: TGCAGCGTTGAGCCCCCCGGTAACTACGAGCAGTACTTC.

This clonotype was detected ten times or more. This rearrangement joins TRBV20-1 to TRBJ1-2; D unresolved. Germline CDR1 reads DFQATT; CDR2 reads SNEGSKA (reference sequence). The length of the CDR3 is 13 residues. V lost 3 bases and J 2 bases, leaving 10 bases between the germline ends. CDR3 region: CSASSQENYGYTF. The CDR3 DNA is TGCAGTGCTAGTAGTCAGGAGAACTATGGCTACACCTTC.

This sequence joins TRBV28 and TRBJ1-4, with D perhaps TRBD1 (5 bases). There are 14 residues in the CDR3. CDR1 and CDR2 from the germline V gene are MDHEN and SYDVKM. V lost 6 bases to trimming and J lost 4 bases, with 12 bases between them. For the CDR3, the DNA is TGTGCCAGCAGACCCCAGGGAGTTAATGAAAAACTGTTTTTT. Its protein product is CASRPQGVNEKLFF. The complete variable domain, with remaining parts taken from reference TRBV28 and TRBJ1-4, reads DVKVTQSSRYLVKRTGEKVFLECVQDMDHENMFWYRQDPGLGLRLIYFSYDVKMKEKGDIPEGYSVSREKKERFSLILESASTNQTSMYLCASRPQGVNEKLFFGSGTQLSVL.

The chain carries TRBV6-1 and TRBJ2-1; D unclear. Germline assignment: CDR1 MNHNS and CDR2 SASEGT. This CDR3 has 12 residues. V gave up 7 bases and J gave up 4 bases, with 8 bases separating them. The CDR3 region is CASKTVYNEQFF. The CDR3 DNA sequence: TGTGCCAGCAAGACCGTGTACAATGAGCAGTTCTTC.

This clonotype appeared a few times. CDR3 DNA sequence: TGTGCCAGCAGCTTAAGAGGGAAAGCAGATACGCAGTATTTT. Translated, it gives CASSLRGKADTQYF. The chain has TRBV7-6 and TRBJ2-3, with D possibly matching TRBD2 (5 bases). V was pared by 2 bases and J by 4 bases, with 10 bases between. The CDR3 consists of 14 residues. Germline CDR1 is SGHVS and CDR2 is FNYEAQ.

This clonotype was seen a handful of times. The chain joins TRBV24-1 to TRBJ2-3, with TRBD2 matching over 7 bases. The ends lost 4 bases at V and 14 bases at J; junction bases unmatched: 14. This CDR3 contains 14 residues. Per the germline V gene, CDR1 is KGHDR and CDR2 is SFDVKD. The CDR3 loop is CATSDPSGAKRRYF. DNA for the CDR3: TGTGCCACCAGTGACCCTAGCGGAGCAAAGAGGCGGTATTTT.

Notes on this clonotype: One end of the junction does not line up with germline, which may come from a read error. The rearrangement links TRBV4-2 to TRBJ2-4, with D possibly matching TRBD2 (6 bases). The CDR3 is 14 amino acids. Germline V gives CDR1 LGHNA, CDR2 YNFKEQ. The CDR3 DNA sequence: TGTGCCAGCAGTCCGTCGGGAGCCAAAAACAGTCAGTACTTC. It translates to CASSPSGAKNSQYF.

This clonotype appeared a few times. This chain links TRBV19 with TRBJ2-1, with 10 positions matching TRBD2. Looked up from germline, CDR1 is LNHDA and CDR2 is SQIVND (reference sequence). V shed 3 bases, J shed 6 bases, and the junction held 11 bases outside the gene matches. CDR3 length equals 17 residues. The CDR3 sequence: CASSMTPLAGDSNEQFF. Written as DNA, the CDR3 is TGTGCCAGTAGTATGACCCCCCTAGCGGGAGATAGCAATGAGCAGTTCTTC.

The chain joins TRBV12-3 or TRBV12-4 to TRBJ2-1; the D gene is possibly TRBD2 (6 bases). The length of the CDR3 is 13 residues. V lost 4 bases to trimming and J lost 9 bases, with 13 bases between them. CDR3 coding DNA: TGTGCCAGCAGTTCCCCAACTAGCTTTGAGCAGTTCTTC. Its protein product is CASSSPTSFEQFF.

The CDR3 coding sequence is TGTGCCAGCAGTGAAGCTGGGACAGGGGGCACTGGAAACACCATATATTTT. Its protein is CASSEAGTGGTGNTIYF. The chain employs TRBV2 and TRBJ1-3; 12 bases map to TRBD1. This CDR3 is built from 17 residues. Trimming at V came to 0 bases and at J to 2 bases, leaving 2 bases not matched to a gene. Per germline, CDR1 SNHLY and CDR2 FYNNEI.

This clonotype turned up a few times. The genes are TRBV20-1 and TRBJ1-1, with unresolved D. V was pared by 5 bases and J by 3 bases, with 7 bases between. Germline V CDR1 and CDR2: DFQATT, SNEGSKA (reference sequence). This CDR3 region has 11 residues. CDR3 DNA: TGCAGTGCTTGGACCGACACTGAAGCTTTCTTT. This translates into CSAWTDTEAFF.

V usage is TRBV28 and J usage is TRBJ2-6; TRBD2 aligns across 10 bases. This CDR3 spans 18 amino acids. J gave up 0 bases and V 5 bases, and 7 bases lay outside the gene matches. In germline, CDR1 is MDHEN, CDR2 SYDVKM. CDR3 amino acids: CASSLQRGGSSGANVLTF. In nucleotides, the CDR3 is TGTGCCAGCAGTCTTCAGCGGGGGGGTAGCTCTGGGGCCAACGTCCTGACTTTC.

CDR3 sequence: CASSPGQGRDEQYF. The CDR3 nucleotides read TGCGCCAGCAGCCCCGGACAGGGCCGGGACGAGCAGTACTTC. The chain links TRBV4-1 to TRBJ2-7, with TRBD1 matching 8 bases. The CDR3 has 14 residues. Germline assignment: CDR1 MGHRA and CDR2 YSYEKL. Trimming at V came to 4 bases and at J to 5 bases, leaving 7 bases not matched to a gene.

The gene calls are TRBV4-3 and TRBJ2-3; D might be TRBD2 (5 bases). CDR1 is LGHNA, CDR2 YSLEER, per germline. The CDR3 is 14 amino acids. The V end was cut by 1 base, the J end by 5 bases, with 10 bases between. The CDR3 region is CASSQAREGDTQYF. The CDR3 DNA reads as TGCGCCAGCAGCCAAGCCCGCGAGGGAGATACGCAGTATTTT.

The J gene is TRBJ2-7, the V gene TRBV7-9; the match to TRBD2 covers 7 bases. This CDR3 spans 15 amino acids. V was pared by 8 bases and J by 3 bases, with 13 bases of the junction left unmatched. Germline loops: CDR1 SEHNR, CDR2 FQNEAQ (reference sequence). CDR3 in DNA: TGTGCCAGCGCAGCGGCAGGGAGGGATGTCTACGAGCAGTACTTC. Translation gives CASAAAGRDVYEQYF.

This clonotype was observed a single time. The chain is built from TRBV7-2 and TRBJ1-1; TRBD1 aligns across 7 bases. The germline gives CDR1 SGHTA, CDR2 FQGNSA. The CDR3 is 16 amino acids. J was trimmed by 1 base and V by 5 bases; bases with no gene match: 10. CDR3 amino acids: CASSVNSWDRNTEAFF. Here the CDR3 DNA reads TGTGCCAGCAGCGTAAATAGTTGGGACAGGAACACTGAAGCTTTCTTT.

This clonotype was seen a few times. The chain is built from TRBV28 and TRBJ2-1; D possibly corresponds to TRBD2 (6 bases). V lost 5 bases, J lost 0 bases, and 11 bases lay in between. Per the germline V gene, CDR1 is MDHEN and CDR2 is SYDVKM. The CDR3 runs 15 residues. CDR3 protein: CASSIMDYSYNEQFF. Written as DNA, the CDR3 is TGTGCCAGCAGTATCATGGACTACTCCTACAATGAGCAGTTCTTC.

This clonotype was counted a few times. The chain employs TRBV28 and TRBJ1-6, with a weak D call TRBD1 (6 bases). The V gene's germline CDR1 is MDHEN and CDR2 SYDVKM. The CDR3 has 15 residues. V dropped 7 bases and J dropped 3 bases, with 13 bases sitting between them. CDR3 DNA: TGTGCCAGCACCAGGACAGAATTCTATAATTCACCCCTCCACTTT. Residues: CASTRTEFYNSPLHF.

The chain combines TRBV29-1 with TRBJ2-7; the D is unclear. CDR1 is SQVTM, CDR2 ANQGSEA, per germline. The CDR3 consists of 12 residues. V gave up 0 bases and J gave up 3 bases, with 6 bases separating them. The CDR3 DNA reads TGCAGCGTTGAAGACAGGTTCTACGAGCAGTACTTC. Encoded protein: CSVEDRFYEQYF.

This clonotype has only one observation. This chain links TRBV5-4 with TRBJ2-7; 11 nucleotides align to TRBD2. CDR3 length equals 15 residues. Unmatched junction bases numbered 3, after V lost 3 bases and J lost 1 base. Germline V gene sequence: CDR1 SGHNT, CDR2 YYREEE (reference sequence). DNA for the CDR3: TGTGCCAGCAGCTCGACTAGCGGGATTTCCTACGAGCAGTACTTC. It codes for CASSSTSGISYEQYF.

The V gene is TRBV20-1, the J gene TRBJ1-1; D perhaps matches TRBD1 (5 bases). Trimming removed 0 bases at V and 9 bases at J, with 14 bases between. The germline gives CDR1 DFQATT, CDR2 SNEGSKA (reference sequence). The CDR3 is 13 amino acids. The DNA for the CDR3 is TGCAGTGCTAGAGACGTCCGGGACCTAAAAGCTTTCTTT. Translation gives CSARDVRDLKAFF.

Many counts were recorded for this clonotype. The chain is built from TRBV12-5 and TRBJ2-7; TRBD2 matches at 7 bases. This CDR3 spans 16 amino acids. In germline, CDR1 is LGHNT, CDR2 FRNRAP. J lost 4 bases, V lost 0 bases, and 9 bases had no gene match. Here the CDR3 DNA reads TGTGCTAGTGGTTTGGTACTGGGACTAAGAACGTACGAGCAGTACTTC. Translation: CASGLVLGLRTYEQYF.

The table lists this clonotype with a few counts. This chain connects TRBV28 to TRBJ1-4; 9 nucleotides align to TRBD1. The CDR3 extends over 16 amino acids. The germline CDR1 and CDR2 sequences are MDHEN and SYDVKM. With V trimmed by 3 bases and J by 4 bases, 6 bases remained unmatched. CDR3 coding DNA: TGTGCCAGCAGTTTTTATCCGGGACAGGGTAATGAAAAACTGTTTTTT. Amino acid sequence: CASSFYPGQGNEKLFF. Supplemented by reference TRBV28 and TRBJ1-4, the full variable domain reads DVKVTQSSRYLVKRTGEKVFLECVQDMDHENMFWYRQDPGLGLRLIYFSYDVKMKEKGDIPEGYSVSREKKERFSLILESASTNQTSMYLCASSFYPGQGNEKLFFGSGTQLSVL.

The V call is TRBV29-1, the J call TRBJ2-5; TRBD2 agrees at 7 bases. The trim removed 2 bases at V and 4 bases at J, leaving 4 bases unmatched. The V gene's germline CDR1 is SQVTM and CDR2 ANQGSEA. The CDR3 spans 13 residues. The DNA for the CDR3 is TGCAGCGTTGAACTGGGGGGGGGAGAGACCCAGTACTTC. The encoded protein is CSVELGGGETQYF.

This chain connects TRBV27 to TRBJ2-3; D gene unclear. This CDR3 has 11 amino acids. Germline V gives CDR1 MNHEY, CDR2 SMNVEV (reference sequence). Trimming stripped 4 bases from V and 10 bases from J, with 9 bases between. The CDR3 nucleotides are TGTGCCAGCAGTTGGTATGGGGCGCAGTATTTT. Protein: CASSWYGAQYF.

CDR3 amino acids: CASGGGGQLSTDTQYF. In nucleotides, the CDR3 is TGTGCCAGCGGGGGGGGCGGACAGCTCAGCACAGATACGCAGTATTTT. The J gene is TRBJ2-3, the V gene TRBV6-1; possibly TRBD2 for D (7 bases). There are 16 residues in the CDR3. Trimming removed 8 bases from V and 0 bases from J, with 18 bases in between. Germline V gene lookup returns CDR1 MNHNS and CDR2 SASEGT.

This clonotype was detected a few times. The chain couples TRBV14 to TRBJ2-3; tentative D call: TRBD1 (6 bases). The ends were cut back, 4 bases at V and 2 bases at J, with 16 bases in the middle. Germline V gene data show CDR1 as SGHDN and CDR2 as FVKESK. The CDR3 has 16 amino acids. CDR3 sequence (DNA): TGTGCCAGCAGCCTTCGACAGGAGATTACCACAGATACGCAGTATTTT. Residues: CASSLRQEITTDTQYF.

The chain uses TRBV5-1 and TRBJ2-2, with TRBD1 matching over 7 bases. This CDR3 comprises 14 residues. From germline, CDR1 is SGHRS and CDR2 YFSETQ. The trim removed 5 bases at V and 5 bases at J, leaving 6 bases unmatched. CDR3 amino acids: CASSNPGGTGELFF. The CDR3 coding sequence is TGCGCCAGCAGTAACCCAGGGGGAACCGGGGAGCTGTTTTTT.